This T cell receptor beta chain was identified during a study of shared clonotypes between healthy human individuals. V lost 5 bases, J lost 4 bases, and 10 bases stayed unmatched. The CDR3 runs to 15 residues. Germline V gene sequence: CDR1 SGHRS, CDR2 YFSETQ. Profiling relied on immunoSEQ multiplex PCR, and the TCRdb table lists in-frame clones only, not all of them. The data contain some 2,500,000 clones, 85% to 95% of them singletons. The chain is built from TRBV5-1 and TRBJ2-5; 8 bases line up with TRBD2. The sequence was obtained from a man aged 18-30 years in good health. Some clones in this sample may be carry-over from other donors' samples. Sample: naive CD4+ T cells from PBMCs. Subset meaning: CD45RA+ positively selected. CDR3 residues: CASSVAGTPSETQYF. Written as DNA, the CDR3 is TGCGCCAGCAGTGTAGCGGGAACCCCCTCAGAGACCCAGTACTTC.